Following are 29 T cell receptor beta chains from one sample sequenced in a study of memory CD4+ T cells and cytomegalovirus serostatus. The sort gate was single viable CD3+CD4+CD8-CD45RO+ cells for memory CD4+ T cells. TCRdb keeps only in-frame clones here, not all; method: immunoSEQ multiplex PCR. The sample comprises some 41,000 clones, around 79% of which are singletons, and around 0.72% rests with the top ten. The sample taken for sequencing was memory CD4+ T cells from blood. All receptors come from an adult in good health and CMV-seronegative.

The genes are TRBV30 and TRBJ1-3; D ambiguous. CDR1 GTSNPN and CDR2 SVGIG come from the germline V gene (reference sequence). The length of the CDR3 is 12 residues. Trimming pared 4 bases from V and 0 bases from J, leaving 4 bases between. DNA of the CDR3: TGTGCCTGGATGAGCTCTGGAAACACCATATATTTT. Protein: CAWMSSGNTIYF.

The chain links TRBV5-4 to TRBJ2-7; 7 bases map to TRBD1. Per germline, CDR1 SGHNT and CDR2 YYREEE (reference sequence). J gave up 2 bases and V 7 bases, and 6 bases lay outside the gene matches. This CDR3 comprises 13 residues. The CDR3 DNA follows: TGTGCCAGCTTCCCGCAGGGGGCCTACGAGCAGTACTTC. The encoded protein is CASFPQGAYEQYF.

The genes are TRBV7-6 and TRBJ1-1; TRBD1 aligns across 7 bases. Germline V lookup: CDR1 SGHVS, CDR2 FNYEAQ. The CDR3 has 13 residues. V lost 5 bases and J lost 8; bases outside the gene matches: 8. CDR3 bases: TGTGCCAGCAGCCTACAGGGGTTCTCCGAAGCTTTCTTT. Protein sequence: CASSLQGFSEAFF.

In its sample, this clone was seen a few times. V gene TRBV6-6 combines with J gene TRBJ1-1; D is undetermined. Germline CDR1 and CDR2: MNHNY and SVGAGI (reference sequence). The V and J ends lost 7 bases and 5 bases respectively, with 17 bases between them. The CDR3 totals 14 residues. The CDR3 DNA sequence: TGTGCCAGCACCCAACAGCAGATGAGGACTGAAGCTTTCTTT. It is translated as CASTQQQMRTEAFF.

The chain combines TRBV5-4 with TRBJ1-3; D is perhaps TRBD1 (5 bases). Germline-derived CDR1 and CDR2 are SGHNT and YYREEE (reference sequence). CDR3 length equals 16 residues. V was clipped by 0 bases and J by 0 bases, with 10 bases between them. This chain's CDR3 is CASSLGPRDSGNTIYF. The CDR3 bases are TGTGCCAGCAGCTTGGGCCCCAGGGACTCTGGAAACACCATATATTTT.

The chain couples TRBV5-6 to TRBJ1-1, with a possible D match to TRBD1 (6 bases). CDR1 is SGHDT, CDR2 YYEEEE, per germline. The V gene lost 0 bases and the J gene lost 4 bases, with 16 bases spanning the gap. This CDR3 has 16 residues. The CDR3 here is CASSLVGAAGSTEAFF. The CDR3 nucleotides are TGTGCCAGCAGCTTGGTGGGGGCGGCCGGGAGCACTGAAGCTTTCTTT.

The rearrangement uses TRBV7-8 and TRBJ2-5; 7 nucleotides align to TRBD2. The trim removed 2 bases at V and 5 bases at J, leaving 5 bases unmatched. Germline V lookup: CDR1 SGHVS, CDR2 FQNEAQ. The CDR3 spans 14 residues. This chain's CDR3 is CASSLRRRGETQYF. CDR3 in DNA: TGTGCCAGCAGCTTACGACGGCGGGGGGAGACCCAGTACTTC. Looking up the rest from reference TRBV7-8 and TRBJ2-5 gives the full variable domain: GAGVSQSPRYKVAKRGQDVALRCDPISGHVSLFWYQQALGQGPEFLTYFQNEAQLDKSGLPSDRFFAERPEGSVSTLKIQRTQQEDSAVYLCASSLRRRGETQYFGPGTRLLVL.

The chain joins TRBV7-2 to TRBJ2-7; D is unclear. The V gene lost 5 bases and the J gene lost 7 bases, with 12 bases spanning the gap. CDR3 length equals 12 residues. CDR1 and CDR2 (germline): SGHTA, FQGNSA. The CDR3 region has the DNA TGTGCCAGCAGCCCTCGGGTCGGAGAGCAGTACTTC. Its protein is CASSPRVGEQYF.

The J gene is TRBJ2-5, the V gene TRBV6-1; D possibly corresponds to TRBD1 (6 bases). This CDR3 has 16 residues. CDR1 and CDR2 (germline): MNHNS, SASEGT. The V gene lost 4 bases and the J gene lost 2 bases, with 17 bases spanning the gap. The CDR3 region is CASSVQGLNTQETQYF. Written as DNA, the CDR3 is TGTGCCAGCAGTGTGCAGGGGCTCAACACACAAGAGACCCAGTACTTC.

CDR3 bases: TGTGCCAGCAGCTTCGGGACAGGGGGAACTGAAGCTTTCTTT. This translates into CASSFGTGGTEAFF. The V call is TRBV11-1, the J call TRBJ1-1; 11 bases agree with TRBD1. After removal of 3 bases from V and 5 bases from J, the junction contained 2 bases not matched to a gene. Germline values: CDR1 SGHAT, CDR2 FQDESV (reference sequence). This CDR3 has 14 residues.

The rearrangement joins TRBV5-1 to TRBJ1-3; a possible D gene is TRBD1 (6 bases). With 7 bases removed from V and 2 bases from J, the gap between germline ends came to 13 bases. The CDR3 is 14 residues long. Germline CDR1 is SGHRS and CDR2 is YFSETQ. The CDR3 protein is CASRLQGAGNTIYF. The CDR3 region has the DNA TGCGCCAGCCGTTTACAGGGAGCTGGAAACACCATATATTTT. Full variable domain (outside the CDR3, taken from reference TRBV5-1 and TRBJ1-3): KAGVTQTPRYLIKTRGQQVTLSCSPISGHRSVSWYQQTPGQGLQFLFEYFSETQRNKGNFPGRFSGRQFSNSRSEMNVSTLELGDSALYLCASRLQGAGNTIYFGEGSWLTVV.

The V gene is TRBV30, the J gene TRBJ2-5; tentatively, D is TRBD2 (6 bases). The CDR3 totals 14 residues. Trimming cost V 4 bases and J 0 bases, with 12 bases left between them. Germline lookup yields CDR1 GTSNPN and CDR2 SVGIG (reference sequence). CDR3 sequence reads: CAWTMGGHQETQYF. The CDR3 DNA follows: TGTGCCTGGACGATGGGGGGACACCAAGAGACCCAGTACTTC.

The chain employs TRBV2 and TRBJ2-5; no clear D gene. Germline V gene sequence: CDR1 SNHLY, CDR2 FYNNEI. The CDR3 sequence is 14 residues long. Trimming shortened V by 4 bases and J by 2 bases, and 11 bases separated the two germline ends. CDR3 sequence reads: CASSARQTQETQYF. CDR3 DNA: TGTGCCAGCAGTGCGCGGCAGACACAAGAGACCCAGTACTTC.

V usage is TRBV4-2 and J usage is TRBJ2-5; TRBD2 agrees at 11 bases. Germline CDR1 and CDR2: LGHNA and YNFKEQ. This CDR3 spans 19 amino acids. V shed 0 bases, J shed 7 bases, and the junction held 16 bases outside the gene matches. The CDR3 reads CASSQELTQTSGVRGTQYF. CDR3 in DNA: TGTGCCAGCAGCCAAGAACTCACCCAGACTAGCGGGGTCCGGGGGACCCAGTACTTC.

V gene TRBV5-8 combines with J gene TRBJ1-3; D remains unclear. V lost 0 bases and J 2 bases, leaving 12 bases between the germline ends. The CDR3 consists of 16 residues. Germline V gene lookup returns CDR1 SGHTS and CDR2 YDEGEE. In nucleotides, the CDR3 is TGTGCCAGCAGCTTGGCGAGGCCGTTTACTGGAAACACCATATATTTT. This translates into CASSLARPFTGNTIYF.

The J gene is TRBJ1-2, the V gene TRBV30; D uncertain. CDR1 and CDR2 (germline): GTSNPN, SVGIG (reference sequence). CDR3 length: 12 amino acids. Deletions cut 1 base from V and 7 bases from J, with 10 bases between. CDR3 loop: CAWSGAERGYTF. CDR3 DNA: TGTGCCTGGAGTGGGGCCGAGCGTGGCTACACCTTC.

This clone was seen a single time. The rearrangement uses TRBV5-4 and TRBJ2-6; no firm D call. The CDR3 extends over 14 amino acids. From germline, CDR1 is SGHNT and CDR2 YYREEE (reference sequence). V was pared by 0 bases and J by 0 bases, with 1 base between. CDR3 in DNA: TGTGCCAGCAGCTTGGTCTCTGGGGCCAACGTCCTGACTTTC. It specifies CASSLVSGANVLTF.

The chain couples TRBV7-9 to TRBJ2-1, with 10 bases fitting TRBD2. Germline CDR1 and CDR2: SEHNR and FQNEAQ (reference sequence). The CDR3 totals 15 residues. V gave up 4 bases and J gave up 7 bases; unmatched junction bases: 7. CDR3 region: CASSSIAGGWNEQFF. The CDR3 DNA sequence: TGTGCCAGCAGCTCGATAGCGGGGGGTTGGAATGAGCAGTTCTTC.

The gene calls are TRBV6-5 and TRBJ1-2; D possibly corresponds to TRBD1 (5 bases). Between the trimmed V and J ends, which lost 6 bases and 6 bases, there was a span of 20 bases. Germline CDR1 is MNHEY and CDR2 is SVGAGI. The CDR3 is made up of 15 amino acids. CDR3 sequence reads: CASRYNYRDGHGYTF. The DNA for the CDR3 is TGTGCCAGCAGATACAATTACCGGGACGGCCATGGCTACACCTTC.

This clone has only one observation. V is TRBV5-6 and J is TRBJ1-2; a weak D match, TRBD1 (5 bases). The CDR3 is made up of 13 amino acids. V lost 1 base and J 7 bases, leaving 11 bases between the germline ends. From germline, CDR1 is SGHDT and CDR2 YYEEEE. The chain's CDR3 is CASSLYGASGYTF. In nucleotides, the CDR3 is TGTGCCAGCAGCTTGTACGGGGCGAGTGGCTACACCTTC. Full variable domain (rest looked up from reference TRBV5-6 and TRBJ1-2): DAGVTQSPTHLIKTRGQQVTLRCSPKSGHDTVSWYQQALGQGPQFIFQYYEEEERQRGNFPDRFSGHQFPNYSSELNVNALLLGDSALYLCASSLYGASGYTFGSGTRLTVV.

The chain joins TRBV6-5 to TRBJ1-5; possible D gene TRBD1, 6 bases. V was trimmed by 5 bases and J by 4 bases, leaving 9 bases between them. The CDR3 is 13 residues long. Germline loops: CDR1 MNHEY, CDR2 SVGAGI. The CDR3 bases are TGTGCCAGCAGTCGACAGGCGAATCAGCCCCAGCATTTT. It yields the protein CASSRQANQPQHF.

Here the CDR3 DNA reads TGCGCCAGCAGCCAAGGACACCAAGAGACCCAGTACTTC. Translating it yields CASSQGHQETQYF. The rearrangement joins TRBV4-1 to TRBJ2-5, with D uncertain. The germline V gene has CDR1 MGHRA and CDR2 YSYEKL. The CDR3 is 13 amino acids. V lost 1 base, J lost 0 bases, and 3 bases lay in between.

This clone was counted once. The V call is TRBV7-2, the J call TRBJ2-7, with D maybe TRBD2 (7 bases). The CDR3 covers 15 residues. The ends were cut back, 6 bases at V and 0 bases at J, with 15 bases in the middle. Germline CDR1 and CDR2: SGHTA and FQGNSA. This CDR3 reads CASSWRGGISYEQYF. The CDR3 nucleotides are TGTGCCAGCAGTTGGAGGGGGGGTATCTCCTACGAGCAGTACTTC.

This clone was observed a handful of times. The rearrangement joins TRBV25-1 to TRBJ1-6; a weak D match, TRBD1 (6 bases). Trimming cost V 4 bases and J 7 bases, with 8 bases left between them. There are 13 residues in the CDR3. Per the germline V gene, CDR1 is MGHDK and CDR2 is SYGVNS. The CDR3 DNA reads TGTGCCAGCAGTGTAGGGGGGAATTCACCCCTCCACTTT. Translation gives CASSVGGNSPLHF.

This CDR3 is CASSPVGGSGGLNTEAFF. DNA for the CDR3: TGTGCCAGCAGCCCGGTGGGTGGCAGCGGGGGTTTGAACACTGAAGCTTTCTTT. The chain joins TRBV5-4 to TRBJ1-1; D may be TRBD1 (5 bases). Trimming removed 4 bases at V and 0 bases at J, with 22 bases between. The CDR3 extends over 18 amino acids. Germline V gene data show CDR1 as SGHNT and CDR2 as YYREEE (reference sequence).

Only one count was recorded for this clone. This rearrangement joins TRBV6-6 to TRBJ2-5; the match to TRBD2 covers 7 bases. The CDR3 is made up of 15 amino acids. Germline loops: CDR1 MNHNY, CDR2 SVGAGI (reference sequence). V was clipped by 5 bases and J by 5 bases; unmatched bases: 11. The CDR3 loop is CASSPWGGAGETQYF. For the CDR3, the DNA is TGTGCCAGCAGTCCCTGGGGGGGTGCCGGGGAGACCCAGTACTTC.

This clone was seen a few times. The chain's CDR3 is CASSEREGGKNTEAFF. CDR3 nucleotides: TGTGCCAGCAGTGAAAGGGAGGGGGGGAAGAACACTGAAGCTTTCTTT. The genes are TRBV6-1 and TRBJ1-1; D might be TRBD1 (6 bases). Germline CDR1 and CDR2: MNHNS and SASEGT. Trimming shortened V by 2 bases and J by 1 base, and 14 bases separated the two germline ends. The CDR3 runs to 16 residues.

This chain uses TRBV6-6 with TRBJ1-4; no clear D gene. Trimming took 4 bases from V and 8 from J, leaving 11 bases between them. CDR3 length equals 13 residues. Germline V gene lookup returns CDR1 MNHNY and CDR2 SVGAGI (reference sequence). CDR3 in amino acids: CASSFMLGEKLFF. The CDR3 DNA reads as TGTGCCAGCAGTTTTATGCTCGGGGAAAAACTGTTTTTT.

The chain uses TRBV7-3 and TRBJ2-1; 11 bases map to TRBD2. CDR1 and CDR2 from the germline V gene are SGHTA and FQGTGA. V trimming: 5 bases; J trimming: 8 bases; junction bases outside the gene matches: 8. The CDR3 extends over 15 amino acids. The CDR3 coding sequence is TGTGCCAGCAGCACAAGACTAGCGGGGAAGCATGAGCAGTTCTTC. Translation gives CASSTRLAGKHEQFF. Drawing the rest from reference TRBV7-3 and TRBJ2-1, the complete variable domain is GAGVSQTPSNKVTEKGKYVELRCDPISGHTALYWYRQSLGQGPEFLIYFQGTGAADDSGLPNDRFFAVRPEGSVSTLKIQRTERGDSAVYLCASSTRLAGKHEQFFGPGTRLTVL.